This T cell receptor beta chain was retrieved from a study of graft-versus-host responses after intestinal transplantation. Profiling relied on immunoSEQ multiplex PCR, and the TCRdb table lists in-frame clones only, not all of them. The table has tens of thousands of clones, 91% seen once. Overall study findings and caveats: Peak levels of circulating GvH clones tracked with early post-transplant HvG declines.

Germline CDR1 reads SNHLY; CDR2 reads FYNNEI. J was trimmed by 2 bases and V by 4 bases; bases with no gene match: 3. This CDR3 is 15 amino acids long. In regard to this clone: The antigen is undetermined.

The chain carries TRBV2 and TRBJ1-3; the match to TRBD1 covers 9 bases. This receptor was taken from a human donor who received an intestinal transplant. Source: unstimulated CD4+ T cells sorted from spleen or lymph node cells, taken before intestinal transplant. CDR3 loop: CASSARDRAGNTIYF. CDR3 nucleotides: TGTGCCAGCAGTGCCAGGGACAGGGCTGGAAACACCATATATTTT.